The 12 T cell receptor beta chains below come from one sample, sequenced in a study of CD8+ T cells in alopecia areata. Once RNA had been extracted, it was reverse transcribed into cDNA to act as the sequencing template. This table comes from immunoSEQ multiplex PCR, and its TCRdb copy is limited to in-frame clones, with some not included. In the table there are over 150,000 clones, 55% to 75% of which are singletons. Noted treatment: oral pan-JAK inhibitor, 5-10 mg twice daily. The specimen comprised CD4+ T cells sorted from blood, sampled at week 24, from a patient treated with tofacitinib. These receptors originate from a human donor with alopecia areata.

This clone was observed a handful of times. The chain has TRBV4-1 and TRBJ2-7; D perhaps matches TRBD2 (5 bases). The CDR3 length is 18 residues. Per the germline V gene, CDR1 is MGHRA and CDR2 is YSYEKL. V lost 0 bases and J lost 0, with 18 bases in between. The CDR3 sequence is CASSQDPPPSPDSYEQYF. CDR3 sequence (DNA): TGCGCCAGCAGCCAAGATCCCCCCCCTAGCCCAGACTCCTACGAGCAGTACTTC.

The V gene is TRBV21-1, the J gene TRBJ1-5. TRBV21-1 is a documented pseudogene. The CDR3 contains 20 residues. The CDR3: CASSKESRGSACVGYQPQHF. CDR3 nucleotides: TGTGCCAGCAGCAAAGAAAGTCGAGGGTCGGCTTGCGTTGGGTATCAGCCCCAGCATTTT.

The chain combines TRBV11-2 with TRBJ1-4; D unresolved. This CDR3 comprises 12 residues. V lost 0 bases, J lost 15 bases, and 11 bases lay in between. The germline CDR1 and CDR2 sequences are SGHAT and FQNNGV. CDR3 amino acids: CASSLEGGLMFF. The CDR3 coding sequence is TGTGCCAGCAGCTTAGAGGGCGGTTTAATGTTTTTT. The full variable domain, rest sourced from reference TRBV11-2 and TRBJ1-4, is EAGVAQSPRYKIIEKRQSVAFWCNPISGHATLYWYQQILGQGPKLLIQFQNNGVVDDSQLPKDRFSAERLKGVDSTLKIQPAKLEDSAVYLCASSLEGGLMFFGSGTQLSVL.

This clone was recorded many times. The chain uses TRBV19 and TRBJ1-2, with D hard to call. Germline V gene data show CDR1 as LNHDA and CDR2 as SQIVND (reference sequence). The length of the CDR3 is 14 residues. Between the trimmed V and J ends, which lost 6 bases and 9 bases, there was a span of 20 bases. CDR3 in DNA: TGTGCCAGTAGATGGGGAGAGGAGCGGACGAGCTACACCTTC. Translating it yields CASRWGEERTSYTF.

In nucleotides, the CDR3 is TGTGCCTGGAGTGCGGACAGTTGGGCCAAAAACATTCAGTACTTC. Translation: CAWSADSWAKNIQYF. The V gene is TRBV30, the J gene TRBJ2-4; a possible D gene is TRBD1 (6 bases). V was trimmed by 1 base and J by 1 base, leaving 11 bases between them. The CDR3 has 15 amino acids. In germline, CDR1 is GTSNPN, CDR2 SVGIG (reference sequence).

J is TRBJ1-3 and V is TRBV5-6, with D possibly being TRBD1 (6 bases). The germline V gene has CDR1 SGHDT and CDR2 YYEEEE. V lost 2 bases, J lost 3 bases, and 15 bases lay in between. The CDR3 consists of 16 residues. The CDR3 bases are TGTGCCAGCAGCTTAAAATCGACAGGTTTTGGAAACACCATATATTTT. Encoded protein: CASSLKSTGFGNTIYF.

The table lists this clone with a few counts. The V and J genes are TRBV5-6 and TRBJ1-3; no clear D. Germline CDR1 SGHDT, CDR2 YYEEEE. The germline V and J ends were trimmed by 4 bases and 4 bases, with 6 bases remaining between them. The CDR3 runs to 12 residues. The CDR3 region has the DNA TGTGCCAGCAGCCAAACAGGAAACACCATATATTTT. Its protein product is CASSQTGNTIYF.

The rearrangement links TRBV29-1 to TRBJ1-2; D remains ambiguous. Trimming removed 4 bases at V and 6 bases at J, with 18 bases between. The CDR3 runs 14 residues. Germline V CDR1 and CDR2: SQVTM, ANQGSEA. In nucleotides, the CDR3 is TGCAGCGTTGTCCCACCGGTCAAGGTTGATGGCTACACCTTC. Amino acids: CSVVPPVKVDGYTF.

This clone was counted between two and nine times. The chain has TRBV29-1 and TRBJ2-3, with D unclear. The CDR3 sequence is 11 residues long. V lost 8 bases and J 5 bases, leaving 11 bases between the germline ends. CDR1 SQVTM and CDR2 ANQGSEA come from the germline V gene. CDR3 residues: CSPTLGDTQYF. The CDR3 coding sequence is TGCAGCCCAACCTTAGGAGATACGCAGTATTTT.

The chain recombines TRBV29-1 with TRBJ1-1; 9 nucleotides match TRBD1. Germline V gene sequence: CDR1 SQVTM, CDR2 ANQGSEA. Trimming removed 7 bases from V and 1 base from J; junction bases left unmatched: 10. CDR3 size: 15 residues. The CDR3 reads CSALRDRVANTEAFF. The CDR3 DNA is TGCAGCGCCCTTAGGGACAGGGTGGCGAACACTGAAGCTTTCTTT.

V gene TRBV9 combines with J gene TRBJ2-6; TRBD1 aligns across 7 bases. The V segment lost 0 bases and the J segment 2 bases; nucleotides outside the gene matches: 2. Germline V gene lookup returns CDR1 SGDLS and CDR2 YYNGEE. The CDR3 totals 16 residues. CDR3 DNA sequence: TGTGCCAGCAGCGTAGAAGGGGGCGCTGGGGCCAACGTCCTGACTTTC. Translation gives CASSVEGGAGANVLTF. The variable domain in full, with the rest retrieved from reference TRBV9 and TRBJ2-6, is DSGVTQTPKHLITATGQRVTLRCSPRSGDLSVYWYQQSLDQGLQFLIQYYNGEERAKGNILERFSAQQFPDLHSELNLSSLELGDSALYFCASSVEGGAGANVLTFGAGSRLTVL.

This clone was found a few times. This sequence joins TRBV27 and TRBJ1-5, with TRBD1 matching 7 bases. The CDR3 loop spans 16 amino acids. Germline V CDR1 and CDR2: MNHEY, SMNVEV (reference sequence). After removal of 6 bases from V and 1 base from J, the junction contained 9 bases not matched to a gene. The CDR3 DNA follows: TGTGCCAGCAGGGAAAACAGGGGAGCAAGCAATCAGCCCCAGCATTTT. Protein product: CASRENRGASNQPQHF.